These 11 T cell receptor beta chains were sequenced from one sample in a study of T cells after yellow fever vaccination. TCRdb called the 5' RACE reads again in MiXCR, with one record for every CDR3 protein. In the table there are a few hundred thousand distinct CDR3 sequences, about 4% of which are singletons. The specimen was PBMCs, collected 5 days after the yellow fever booster vaccination. Source of these receptors: a man aged 18 to 29 who received the YFV17D yellow fever vaccine.

This clonotype has at least ten counts. CDR3 loop: CSAREGNTEAFF. The CDR3 bases are TGCAGTGCTCGCGAGGGGAACACTGAAGCTTTCTTT. V gene TRBV20-1 combines with J gene TRBJ1-1, with no clear D. V lost 5 bases and J 1 base, leaving 8 bases between the germline ends. The germline V gene encodes CDR1 DFQATT and CDR2 SNEGSKA (reference sequence). CDR3 length: 12 amino acids.

This clonotype came up many times. The V gene is TRBV7-9, the J gene TRBJ1-4, with D possibly being TRBD1 (6 bases). V gave up 6 bases and J gave up 0 bases, with 14 bases separating them. In germline, CDR1 is SEHNR, CDR2 FQNEAQ (reference sequence). The CDR3 spans 16 residues. This CDR3 reads CASRAGDGPTNEKLFF. CDR3 DNA sequence: TGTGCCAGCAGGGCAGGGGACGGTCCAACTAATGAAAAACTGTTTTTT.

CDR3 sequence reads: CASSGGSRGTDTQYF. The CDR3 DNA is TGTGCCAGCAGTGGTGGCAGCAGGGGCACAGATACGCAGTATTTT. The chain combines TRBV2 with TRBJ2-3, with D possibly being TRBD1 (5 bases). CDR1 and CDR2 from the germline V gene are SNHLY and FYNNEI. The ends were cut back, 4 bases at V and 1 base at J, with 12 bases in the middle. The CDR3 totals 15 residues. The full variable domain, rest sourced from reference TRBV2 and TRBJ2-3, is EPEVTQTPSHQVTQMGQEVILRCVPISNHLYFYWYRQILGQKVEFLVSFYNNEISEKSEIFDDQFSVERPDGSNFTLKIRSTKLEDSAMYFCASSGGSRGTDTQYFGPGTRLTVL.

This clonotype was picked up many times. The CDR3 reads CASSLSGTARTDTQYF. Written as DNA, the CDR3 is TGTGCCAGCAGCTTGTCCGGGACTGCCCGCACAGATACGCAGTATTTT. This sequence joins TRBV7-3 and TRBJ2-3; a weak D match, TRBD2 (6 bases). Germline-derived CDR1 and CDR2 are SGHTA and FQGTGA. The CDR3 sequence is 16 residues long. Trimming removed 3 bases at V and 1 base at J, with 14 bases between.

This clonotype was counted many times. The chain recombines TRBV20-1 with TRBJ2-2; the match to TRBD1 covers 9 bases. After removal of 6 bases from V and 6 bases from J, the junction contained 11 bases not matched to a gene. The germline V gene has CDR1 DFQATT and CDR2 SNEGSKA (reference sequence). This CDR3 contains 15 residues. The CDR3 DNA follows: TGCAGTGCACTCAGGAACAGGGGGCGACCCGGGGAGCTGTTTTTT. This encodes CSALRNRGRPGELFF.

This clonotype was picked up many times. The V call is TRBV7-2, the J call TRBJ2-7, with 9 bases that match TRBD1. The germline V gene has CDR1 SGHTA and CDR2 FQGNSA. CDR3 length: 15 residues. V was clipped by 0 bases and J by 3 bases; unmatched bases: 3. The CDR3 bases are TGTGCCAGCAGCTTAGCCGGGACAGGGTACTACGAGCAGTACTTC. This gives the protein CASSLAGTGYYEQYF.

The chain carries TRBV27 and TRBJ1-1, with D possibly being TRBD1 (5 bases). Looked up from germline, CDR1 is MNHEY and CDR2 is SMNVEV (reference sequence). The CDR3 runs to 14 residues. V gave up 5 bases and J gave up 5 bases, with 15 bases separating them. The CDR3 region is CASSPRDRSTEAFF. The CDR3 DNA sequence: TGTGCCAGCAGTCCTCGGGACCGCAGTACTGAAGCTTTCTTT.

This clonotype was seen ten or more times. The genes are TRBV7-2 and TRBJ2-1, with D unclear. Germline CDR1 and CDR2: SGHTA and FQGNSA. Trimming took 4 bases from V and 2 from J, leaving 12 bases between them. The length of the CDR3 is 15 residues. DNA of the CDR3: TGTGCCAGCAGCTCCGCGACGGGTCCCTACAATGAGCAGTTCTTC. Amino acids: CASSSATGPYNEQFF.

J is TRBJ2-3 and V is TRBV24-1; 9 bases line up with TRBD1. Germline V gene data show CDR1 as KGHDR and CDR2 as SFDVKD. This CDR3 spans 17 amino acids. V lost 4 bases to trimming and J lost 3 bases; unmatched junction nucleotides: 10. In DNA, the CDR3 is TGTGCCACCAGTGACCCGCTTGGACAGGGGCTGACAGATACGCAGTATTTT. Translating gives CATSDPLGQGLTDTQYF.

This clonotype has just a few counts. The rearrangement uses TRBV20-1 and TRBJ2-3; 7 nucleotides match TRBD1. The germline CDR1 and CDR2 sequences are DFQATT and SNEGSKA (reference sequence). V shed 5 bases, J shed 0 bases, and the junction held 8 bases outside the gene matches. The CDR3 covers 15 residues. The CDR3 coding sequence is TGCAGTGCTCGCAGGGACAGTGCTAGCACAGATACGCAGTATTTT. This sequence encodes CSARRDSASTDTQYF.

This clonotype has more than one count but fewer than ten. V is TRBV2 and J is TRBJ2-5; 10 bases are a match to TRBD1. The CDR3 is 15 residues long. Germline V gene data show CDR1 as SNHLY and CDR2 as FYNNEI. The trim removed 8 bases at V and 6 bases at J, leaving 12 bases unmatched. CDR3: CASWGAGTGEQTQYF. DNA for the CDR3: TGTGCCAGCTGGGGGGCCGGGACAGGGGAACAGACCCAGTACTTC.